The 15 T cell receptor beta chains below were found in one sample sequenced in a study of Ad26.COV2.S vaccination and SARS-CoV-2 variants. Measured with immunoSEQ multiplex PCR; TCRdb has only the in-frame clones, and not every one. The sample shows approximately 400,000 clones, approximately 83% of them seen only once. Treatment: 15 to 20 received Ad26.COV2.S at low or high dose, single or two shots; about 5 received placebo; per-sample allocation not given. Samples came from day 63 after the first vaccine or placebo injection. This specimen was peripheral blood, taken in a trial of Ad26.COV2.S vaccine versus placebo. Every receptor here comes from a person aged 18-65 years who received the Ad26.COV2.S COVID-19 vaccine or a placebo.

The chain is built from TRBV7-3 and TRBJ2-5; D not certain. V was cut by 5 bases and J by 5 bases, with 6 bases left in between. The CDR3 consists of 11 residues. Germline loops: CDR1 SGHTA, CDR2 FQGTGA. The CDR3 protein is CASSPLETQYF. The DNA of the CDR3 is TGTGCCAGCAGCCCCCTTGAGACCCAGTACTTC.

The rearrangement uses TRBV4-1 and TRBJ2-1; D uncertain. Trimming removed 2 bases at V and 3 bases at J, with 11 bases between. The CDR3 is 15 amino acids. Per germline, CDR1 MGHRA and CDR2 YSYEKL. The CDR3 spells CASSQIPIYYNEQFF. For the CDR3, the DNA is TGCGCCAGCAGCCAAATCCCAATTTACTACAATGAGCAGTTCTTC.

Only a few counts were recorded for this clone. This chain links TRBV4-1 with TRBJ1-1, with D possibly matching TRBD1 (6 bases). V shed 6 bases and J shed 3 bases, with 11 bases lying between them. Per the germline V gene, CDR1 is MGHRA and CDR2 is YSYEKL. CDR3 length equals 13 residues. The CDR3 nucleotides read TGCGCCAGCAGTCCAGGGGCGGACACTGAAGCTTTCTTT. It specifies CASSPGADTEAFF.

V is TRBV5-4 and J is TRBJ1-1; D is unresolved. Trimming stripped 4 bases from V and 1 base from J, with 11 bases between. This CDR3 is built from 14 residues. Germline V CDR1 and CDR2: SGHNT, YYREEE (reference sequence). The CDR3 region has the DNA TGTGCCAGCAGCAGGGAGGTGTCGAACACTGAAGCTTTCTTT. This encodes CASSREVSNTEAFF.

This chain joins TRBV4-3 and TRBJ2-3; D remains unclear. Trimming stripped 1 base from V and 0 bases from J, with 8 bases between. This CDR3 spans 15 amino acids. CDR1 LGHNA and CDR2 YSLEER come from the germline V gene. The CDR3 DNA reads as TGCGCCAGCAGCCAAGCTCATGCTAGCACAGATACGCAGTATTTT. The encoded protein is CASSQAHASTDTQYF.

As DNA, the CDR3 is TGTGCCAGCAGCTGGGGTGGACAGGGCTTAATGAACACTGAAGCTTTCTTT. Encoded protein: CASSWGGQGLMNTEAFF. V is TRBV5-5 and J is TRBJ1-1; 8 positions match TRBD1. This CDR3 is 17 amino acids long. Germline CDR1 reads SGHKS; CDR2 reads YYEKEE (reference sequence). J gave up 0 bases and V 3 bases, and 10 bases lay outside the gene matches.

The rearrangement joins TRBV7-2 to TRBJ2-7; D unclear. CDR3 length equals 12 residues. The germline gives CDR1 SGHTA, CDR2 FQGNSA. Trimming removed 1 base at V and 4 bases at J, with 5 bases between. The CDR3 DNA follows: TGTGCCAGCAGCTTAGTCTTGTACGAGCAGTACTTC. Protein product: CASSLVLYEQYF.

The chain has TRBV7-2 and TRBJ1-5, with D unclear. This CDR3 spans 14 amino acids. Germline CDR1 and CDR2: SGHTA and FQGNSA. Trimming removed 2 bases at V and 7 bases at J, with 12 bases between. For the CDR3, the DNA is TGTGCCAGCAGCTTAACTATGGGTCGGCAGCCCCAGCATTTT. It is translated as CASSLTMGRQPQHF.

Only a few counts were recorded for this clone. This rearrangement joins TRBV11-2 to TRBJ2-7, with 7 bases fitting TRBD2. The CDR3 runs to 15 residues. The J segment lost 6 bases and the V segment lost 5 bases, leaving 13 bases of the junction unmatched. Per the germline V gene, CDR1 is SGHAT and CDR2 is FQNNGV. CDR3 coding DNA: TGTGCCAGCAGCCCCTCGACTAGCTGGGCGGGCGAGCAGTACTTC. This codes for CASSPSTSWAGEQYF.

The chain is built from TRBV6-5 and TRBJ1-2, with a tentative D call TRBD1 (6 bases). There are 13 residues in the CDR3. The germline V and J ends were trimmed by 6 bases and 4 bases, with 12 bases remaining between them. CDR1 and CDR2 from the germline V gene are MNHEY and SVGAGI. The CDR3 region has the DNA TGTGCCAGCAGATCGACAGGCCGCTATGGCTACACCTTC. It encodes CASRSTGRYGYTF.

This chain joins TRBV5-6 and TRBJ2-2; tentative D call: TRBD1 (5 bases). Germline CDR1 and CDR2: SGHDT and YYEEEE. Trimming took off 0 bases at V and 8 bases at J, with 17 bases between the two ends. This CDR3 has 16 residues. The chain's CDR3 is CASSLEVGRVSGELFF. In DNA form, the CDR3 reads TGTGCCAGCAGCTTGGAGGTGGGCAGGGTTTCGGGGGAGCTGTTTTTT.

This chain connects TRBV6-6 to TRBJ1-5; TRBD1 matches 9 bases. Germline V lookup: CDR1 MNHNY, CDR2 SVGAGI (reference sequence). CDR3 length: 14 amino acids. V lost 7 bases, J lost 7 bases, and 8 bases stayed unmatched. CDR3 DNA sequence: TGTGCCAGCAAGCCGGGACAGGGCGGACAGCCCCAGCATTTT. This encodes CASKPGQGGQPQHF.

J is TRBJ1-3 and V is TRBV2; weak D call: TRBD1 (5 bases). Germline V lookup: CDR1 SNHLY, CDR2 FYNNEI. Trimming left V 1 base short and J 0 bases short, with 10 bases between. This CDR3 region has 16 residues. Here the CDR3 reads CASSEDGAYSGNTIYF. CDR3 sequence (DNA): TGTGCCAGCAGTGAAGACGGGGCCTACTCTGGAAACACCATATATTTT. Together with reference TRBV2 and TRBJ1-3, the CDR3 gives the full variable domain: EPEVTQTPSHQVTQMGQEVILRCVPISNHLYFYWYRQILGQKVEFLVSFYNNEISEKSEIFDDQFSVERPDGSNFTLKIRSTKLEDSAMYFCASSEDGAYSGNTIYFGEGSWLTVV.

This clone was seen once. The chain combines TRBV7-2 with TRBJ2-5, with 8 bases aligning to TRBD1. Germline-derived CDR1 and CDR2 are SGHTA and FQGNSA. This CDR3 spans 14 amino acids. V was pared by 5 bases and J by 5 bases, with 7 bases of the junction left unmatched. The CDR3 here is CASSPDRGRETQYF. The CDR3 coding sequence is TGTGCCAGCAGCCCTGACAGGGGAAGGGAGACCCAGTACTTC.

This rearrangement joins TRBV7-9 to TRBJ2-7; D is perhaps TRBD1 (5 bases). Germline values: CDR1 SEHNR, CDR2 FQNEAQ (reference sequence). V was pared by 2 bases and J by 0 bases, with 11 bases between. The CDR3 contains 15 residues. The CDR3 loop is CASSLIQGLSYEQYF. The CDR3 bases are TGTGCCAGCAGCTTAATTCAGGGTCTCTCCTACGAGCAGTACTTC.